The rows below give T cell receptor beta chains drawn from one sample of a study of long-term antiretroviral therapy in people with HIV. Sequenced by immunoSEQ multiplex PCR; TCRdb stores in-frame clones only, minus some. This table has approximately 19,000 clones, 76% appearing once. The source material was unsorted PBMCs, sampled 0.5 years before starting antiretroviral therapy. These receptors all come from a woman aged 50 to 65 with HIV. CDR3s include the opening cysteine and the closing phenylalanine or tryptophan. Fields, in order: V gene, clone size, D gene, J gene, CDR3 protein, CDR3 DNA. D genes are given only for firm matches. A clone size is listed for some rows: how often the clone was seen (once, few, many), or a class if it is expanded.

V: TRBV30; size: NA; D: NA; J: TRBJ1-2; CDR3: CAWRGPYGYTF; DNA: TGTGCCTGGAGGGGCCCCTATGGCTACACCTTC
V: TRBV9; size: NA; D: NA; J: TRBJ2-2; CDR3: CASSVLGQPLFF; DNA: TGTGCCAGCAGCGTACTAGGACAGCCGCTGTTTTTT
V: TRBV7-9; size: NA; D: NA; J: TRBJ2-3; CDR3: CASSFGDTQYF; DNA: TGTGCCAGCAGCTTCGGGGATACGCAGTATTTT
V: TRBV7-8; size: NA; D: NA; J: TRBJ1-1; CDR3: CASWEGVGRRNTEAFF; DNA: TGTGCCAGCTGGGAGGGGGTAGGGCGGCGGAACACTGAAGCTTTCTTT
V: TRBV13; size: few; D: NA; J: TRBJ1-1; CDR3: CASRPPQGPAFF; DNA: TGTGCCAGCAGACCACCCCAGGGGCCGGCTTTCTTT
V: TRBV7-3; size: few; D: NA; J: TRBJ2-5; CDR3: CASSLNLQETQYF; DNA: TGTGCCAGCAGCTTAAACCTACAAGAGACCCAGTACTTC
V: TRBV25-1; size: NA; D: TRBD1; J: TRBJ1-3; CDR3: CASSGDSLLFGNTIYF; DNA: TGTGCCAGCAGTGGGGACAGTTTATTATTTGGAAACACCATATATTTT
V: TRBV30; size: NA; D: NA; J: TRBJ2-5; CDR3: CAWMDWQTQYF; DNA: TGTGCCTGGATGGACTGGCAGACCCAGTACTTC
V: TRBV30; size: NA; D: NA; J: TRBJ2-5; CDR3: CAWSLTQQETQYF; DNA: TGTGCCTGGAGTTTGACTCAGCAAGAGACCCAGTACTTC
V: TRBV30; size: NA; D: NA; J: TRBJ1-3; CDR3: CAWSPGGNTIYF; DNA: TGTGCCTGGAGTCCCGGTGGAAACACCATATATTTT
V: TRBV6-5; size: NA; D: TRBD1; J: TRBJ1-6; CDR3: CASSYRGQGARLLHF; DNA: TGTGCCAGCAGTTACCGCGGACAGGGGGCTCGGCTCCTCCACTTT
V: TRBV2; size: NA; D: NA; J: TRBJ1-5; CDR3: CASSDEASQPQHF; DNA: TGTGCCAGCAGTGATGAGGCGTCACAGCCCCAGCATTTT
V: TRBV30; size: NA; D: NA; J: TRBJ1-1; CDR3: CAWRAGMNTEAFF; DNA: TGTGCCTGGAGAGCAGGGATGAACACTGAAGCTTTCTTT
V: TRBV6-1; size: NA; D: NA; J: TRBJ1-3; CDR3: CASNNREGNTIYF; DNA: TGTGCCAGCAATAATCGAGAAGGAAACACCATATATTTT
V: TRBV6-6; size: NA; D: TRBD2; J: TRBJ2-2; CDR3: CASSRTSPGELFF; DNA: TGTGCCAGCAGTCGGACTAGCCCCGGGGAGCTGTTTTTT
V: TRBV6-5; size: NA; D: NA; J: TRBJ2-7; CDR3: CASSPRPLTSYEQYF; DNA: TGTGCCAGCAGTCCGCGCCCGTTAACGAGCTACGAGCAGTACTTC
V: TRBV18; size: NA; D: NA; J: TRBJ2-1; CDR3: CASSPPVSGEVNEQFF; DNA: TGTGCCAGCTCACCACCGGTGTCAGGGGAGGTCAATGAGCAGTTCTTC
V: TRBV18; size: NA; D: NA; J: TRBJ1-5; CDR3: CASSPPEEPQHF; DNA: TGTGCCAGCTCACCACCGGAGGAGCCCCAGCATTTT
V: TRBV9; size: once; D: NA; J: TRBJ1-6; CDR3: CASSVEPGINSPLHF; DNA: TGTGCCAGCAGCGTAGAGCCCGGTATCAACTCACCCCTCCACTTT
V: TRBV7-9; size: NA; D: TRBD2; J: TRBJ2-3; CDR3: CASSLSGLAGGPDTQYF; DNA: TGTGCCAGCAGCTTATCGGGACTAGCGGGGGGGCCAGATACGCAGTATTTT
V: TRBV6-6; size: NA; D: NA; J: TRBJ2-2; CDR3: CASSFGAMNTGELFF; DNA: TGTGCCAGCAGTTTCGGGGCGATGAACACCGGGGAGCTGTTTTTT
V: TRBV30; size: once; D: NA; J: TRBJ1-1; CDR3: CAWSGPPVKAFF; DNA: TGTGCCTGGAGTGGGCCCCCCGTTAAAGCTTTCTTT
V: TRBV11-2; size: NA; D: NA; J: TRBJ1-2; CDR3: CASSKQGYGYTF; DNA: TGTGCCAGCAGCAAACAGGGCTATGGCTACACCTTC
V: TRBV21-1; size: NA; D: NA; J: TRBJ1-3; CDR3: CASSNQQGPGNTIYF; DNA: TGTGCCAGCAGCAACCAACAGGGTCCGGGAAACACCATATATTTT
V: TRBV2; size: NA; D: NA; J: TRBJ2-7; CDR3: CASSEGPVEQYF; DNA: TGTGCCAGCAGTGAAGGGCCGGTCGAGCAGTACTTC
V: TRBV30; size: once; D: NA; J: TRBJ1-5; CDR3: CAWSIGVPDQPQHF; DNA: TGTGCCTGGAGTATTGGGGTCCCCGATCAGCCCCAGCATTTT
V: TRBV30; size: NA; D: NA; J: TRBJ2-7; CDR3: CAWSLAVGEQYF; DNA: TGTGCCTGGAGTTTGGCTGTGGGGGAGCAGTACTTC
V: TRBV9; size: NA; D: NA; J: TRBJ1-2; CDR3: CASSVGIGGAGYGYTF; DNA: TGTGCCAGCAGCGTAGGGATTGGGGGTGCAGGGTATGGCTACACCTTC
V: TRBV5-5; size: few; D: TRBD1; J: TRBJ1-5; CDR3: CASSLDRGKVYSNQPQHF; DNA: TGTGCCAGCAGCTTGGACAGGGGAAAGGTTTATAGCAATCAGCCCCAGCATTTT
V: TRBV7-9; size: few; D: NA; J: TRBJ1-5; CDR3: CASSSLAGDQPQHF; DNA: TGTGCCAGCAGCTCCTTAGCGGGGGATCAGCCCCAGCATTTT
V: TRBV5-1; size: NA; D: TRBD1; J: TRBJ1-2; CDR3: CASNLGQGNHGYTF; DNA: TGCGCCAGCAACCTTGGACAGGGGAATCATGGCTACACCTTC
V: TRBV5-5; size: NA; D: TRBD1; J: TRBJ2-7; CDR3: CASSPRQGYEQYF; DNA: TGTGCCAGCAGCCCCAGACAGGGCTACGAGCAGTACTTC
V: TRBV7-2; size: NA; D: TRBD2; J: TRBJ2-2; CDR3: CASSLAGLAGPRGELFF; DNA: TGTGCCAGCAGCTTAGCGGGACTAGCGGGGCCCCGCGGGGAGCTGTTTTTT
V: TRBV11-3; size: NA; D: TRBD1; J: TRBJ1-1; CDR3: CASSLGTGRNTEAFF; DNA: TGTGCCAGCAGCTTAGGGACAGGGAGGAACACTGAAGCTTTCTTT
V: TRBV5-3; size: NA; D: TRBD1; J: TRBJ1-1; CDR3: CARSLDQGQDPFGNTEAFF; DNA: TGTGCCAGAAGCTTGGACCAAGGACAGGACCCTTTCGGCAACACTGAAGCTTTCTTT
V: TRBV11-2; size: NA; D: TRBD1; J: TRBJ2-7; CDR3: CASSLRDRSSYEQYF; DNA: TGTGCCAGCAGCTTAAGGGACAGGAGTTCCTACGAGCAGTACTTC
V: TRBV29-1; size: once; D: TRBD2; J: TRBJ2-5; CDR3: CSVGGLAGGRETQYF; DNA: TGCAGCGTTGGGGGACTAGCGGGGGGCCGGGAGACCCAGTACTTC
V: TRBV5-8; size: NA; D: TRBD1; J: TRBJ2-1; CDR3: CASSPRQGNNEQFF; DNA: TGTGCCAGCAGCCCCCGACAGGGTAACAATGAGCAGTTCTTC
V: TRBV5-1; size: NA; D: NA; J: TRBJ2-5; CDR3: CASSLGQNGETQYF; DNA: TGCGCCAGCAGCTTGGGTCAGAATGGGGAGACCCAGTACTTC
V: TRBV30; size: NA; D: NA; J: TRBJ2-1; CDR3: CAWSAAWDNEQFF; DNA: TGTGCCTGGAGTGCGGCATGGGACAATGAGCAGTTCTTC
V: TRBV29-1; size: once; D: TRBD1; J: TRBJ2-3; CDR3: CSAGTGFTDTQYF; DNA: TGCAGCGCCGGGACAGGGTTCACAGATACGCAGTATTTT
V: TRBV6-5; size: NA; D: NA; J: TRBJ1-5; CDR3: CASSLGGGSNQPQHF; DNA: TGTGCCAGCAGTCTGGGGGGGGGATCCAATCAGCCCCAGCATTTT
V: TRBV27; size: NA; D: TRBD1; J: TRBJ2-1; CDR3: CASSPSGQGWDEQFF; DNA: TGTGCCAGCAGTCCCTCAGGACAGGGCTGGGATGAGCAGTTCTTC
V: TRBV6-5; size: NA; D: NA; J: TRBJ1-4; CDR3: CASRRQNPNEKLFF; DNA: TGTGCCAGCAGACGACAGAACCCCAATGAAAAACTGTTTTTT
V: TRBV12-5; size: NA; D: TRBD2; J: TRBJ2-1; CDR3: CASGSPGLDGNEQFF; DNA: TGTGCTAGTGGTTCGCCGGGACTAGACGGCAATGAGCAGTTCTTC
V: TRBV7-8; size: NA; D: NA; J: TRBJ2-5; CDR3: CASSLDERLQETQYF; DNA: TGTGCCAGCAGCTTAGACGAACGCCTACAAGAGACCCAGTACTTC